This paragraph covers one T cell receptor (beta chain) sequence. These data are taken from a study of blood T cell repertoires in COVID-19. Study-wide background: Samples of COVID-19 (acute and convalescent) were obtained from the United States, Italy and Spain.

V was trimmed by 3 bases and J by 11 bases, leaving 13 bases between them. The CDR3 has 11 residues. The V gene's germline CDR1 is SQVTM and CDR2 ANQGSEA. The method was immunoSEQ multiplex PCR; TCRdb's version includes in-frame clones alone and lacks a portion of them. This table has just over 650,000 clones, approximately 90% appearing once. The TCR comes from a woman aged 18-35 years with acute or convalescent COVID-19. Sequencing was done on a sample of peripheral blood. This chain links TRBV29-1 with TRBJ1-2; D ambiguous. The CDR3 DNA reads as TGCAGCGTTGACTCTGGCTACGGGTACACCTTC. Translation gives CSVDSGYGYTF.